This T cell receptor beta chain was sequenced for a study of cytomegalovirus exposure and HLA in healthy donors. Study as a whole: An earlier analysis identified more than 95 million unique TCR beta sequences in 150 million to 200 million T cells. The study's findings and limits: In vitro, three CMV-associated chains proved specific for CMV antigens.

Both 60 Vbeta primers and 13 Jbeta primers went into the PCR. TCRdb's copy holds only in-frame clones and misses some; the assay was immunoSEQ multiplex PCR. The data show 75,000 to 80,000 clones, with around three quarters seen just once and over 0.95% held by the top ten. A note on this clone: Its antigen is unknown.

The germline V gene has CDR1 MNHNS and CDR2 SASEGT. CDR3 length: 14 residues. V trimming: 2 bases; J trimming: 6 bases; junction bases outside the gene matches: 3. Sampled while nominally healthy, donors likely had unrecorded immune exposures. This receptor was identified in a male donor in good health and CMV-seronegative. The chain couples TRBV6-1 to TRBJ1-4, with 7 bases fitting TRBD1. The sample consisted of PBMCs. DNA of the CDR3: TGTGCCAGCAGTGAAAACAGGGGAGATGAAAAACTGTTTTTT. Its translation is CASSENRGDEKLFF.